The 9 T cell receptor beta chains presented below share a single source sample, sequenced in a study of regulatory T cells in long-lasting Graves disease. The time point was: persistent/refractory GD, antithyroid drugs over 5 years with positive TRAb. Extracted RNA from PBMCs served as the source of the TCR library. Library construction for TCR beta used iRepertoire HTBI primers and Arm-PCR of CDR3 regions. TCRdb re-analysed the multiplex PCR reads in MiXCR, keeping a single row per CDR3 protein. The data contain some 300,000 distinct CDR3 sequences, around 23% of them singletons. The specimen comprised peripheral blood mononuclear cells (PBMCs), sampled when the disease was refractory, from a patient treated with antithyroid drugs. The origin of the receptors is a female donor with Graves disease.

In regard to this clonotype: A far more abundant clone sits one base away, making this likely a read error. CDR3 protein: CVSSATGGTEAFF. In DNA, the CDR3 is TGTGTCAGCAGTGCTACAGGGGGCACTGAAGCTTTCTTT. The chain uses TRBV11-1 and TRBJ1-1, with 8 nucleotides matching TRBD1. Germline V gives CDR1 SGHAT, CDR2 FQDESV (reference sequence). The CDR3 has 13 amino acids.

This clonotype was seen more than once but under ten times. The genes are TRBV5-1 and TRBJ2-2; 7 nucleotides agree with TRBD2. The CDR3 totals 15 residues. The germline gives CDR1 SGHRS, CDR2 YFSETQ. Germline trimming cut 4 bases from V and 6 bases from J; bases unmatched to any gene: 9. CDR3 DNA sequence: TGCGCCAGCAGCGAAAAAGGGACTACGGCCGGGGAGCTGTTTTTT. Residues: CASSEKGTTAGELFF.

The chain links TRBV18 to TRBJ2-1, with TRBD1 as a possible D gene (6 bases). The CDR3 has 17 residues. Germline CDR1 is KGHSH and CDR2 is LQKENI. The V end lost 0 bases, the J end lost 1 base, and 13 bases lay between the germline ends. The chain's CDR3 is CASSPPNRVGSYNEQFF. As DNA, the CDR3 is TGTGCCAGCTCACCACCGAACAGGGTTGGGTCCTACAATGAGCAGTTCTTC.

As regards this clonotype: A junction boundary mismatches the germline segment, possibly from a read error. The CDR3 DNA sequence: TGTGCCATCAGTGACCTCCCCGGCAGCAATCAGCCCCGGCATTTT. Translation: CAISDLPGSNQPRHF. The chain carries TRBV10-3 and TRBJ1-5, with D unclear. Germline CDR1 and CDR2: ENHRY and SYGVKD. This CDR3 is 15 amino acids long.

V is TRBV19 and J is TRBJ2-7, with no clear D. This CDR3 comprises 14 residues. Germline V CDR1 and CDR2: LNHDA, SQIVND (reference sequence). Trimming removed 3 bases at V and 1 base at J, with 10 bases between. The CDR3 region is CASSMRPVSYEQYF. The CDR3 DNA sequence: TGTGCCAGTAGTATGAGACCGGTATCCTACGAGCAGTACTTC.

The chain is built from TRBV14 and TRBJ2-7; D unresolved. The CDR3 has 14 amino acids. Germline V gene data show CDR1 as SGHDN and CDR2 as FVKESK. V was clipped by 4 bases and J by 4 bases, with 14 bases between them. CDR3 sequence reads: CASSLNNLGYEQYF. The CDR3 DNA reads as TGTGCCAGCAGCCTGAATAATCTGGGTTACGAGCAGTACTTC.

This clonotype was seen only a few times. The chain joins TRBV4-3 to TRBJ2-2; 9 nucleotides match TRBD1. This CDR3 region has 15 residues. Trimming removed 3 bases from V and 4 bases from J; junction bases left unmatched: 3. From germline, CDR1 is LGHNA and CDR2 YSLEER. The CDR3 loop is CASSQDRGPTGELFF. Written as DNA, the CDR3 is TGCGCCAGCAGCCAGGACAGGGGACCCACCGGGGAGCTGTTTTTT.

This clonotype appeared a few times. This chain connects TRBV30 to TRBJ1-5; 8 bases fit TRBD1. This CDR3 spans 14 amino acids. Germline V CDR1 and CDR2: GTSNPN, SVGIG (reference sequence). The ends lost 0 bases at V and 7 bases at J; junction bases unmatched: 5. CDR3 bases: TGTGCCTGGAGTGTACAGGGGGGCGGGCAGCCCCAGCATTTT. It codes for CAWSVQGGGQPQHF.

Many counts were recorded for this clonotype. The CDR3 DNA sequence: TGTGCCAGCAGTGAAAGGGCAGGGGGCGGCTATGGCTACACCTTC. Residues: CASSERAGGGYGYTF. The chain uses TRBV2 and TRBJ1-2; 8 nucleotides align to TRBD1. J lost 4 bases, V lost 2 bases, and 6 bases had no gene match. This CDR3 comprises 15 residues. Looked up from germline, CDR1 is SNHLY and CDR2 is FYNNEI.